This T cell receptor beta chain was recovered during a study of blood T cells in healthy people across ages. Germline V CDR1 and CDR2: MNHEY, SVGEGT. This CDR3 region has 14 residues. Trimming pared 7 bases from V and 9 bases from J, leaving 19 bases between. Using a J-beta primer mix together with a sample-barcoded 5' primer, a second PCR was run for about 6 to 11 cycles. A single record per CDR3 protein comes from TCRdb applying MiXCR to the 5' RACE reads. The table shows around 670,000 distinct CDR3 sequences, with approximately 30% occurring only once. The rearrangement links TRBV6-2 or TRBV6-3 to TRBJ1-5; D possibly corresponds to TRBD1 (5 bases). The TCR sequence derives from a woman older than 75 in good health. Specimen: blood. The CDR3 sequence is CASNPVGGYRPQHF. In nucleotides, the CDR3 is TGTGCCAGCAATCCCGTGGGGGGGTATCGGCCCCAGCATTTT.